Shown below are 15 T cell receptor beta chains from a single sample sequenced in a study of T cells in Graves' hyperthyroidism and ophthalmopathy. There were TCR beta CDR3 regions amplified from RNA transcripts. With the HTBI primer set, the TCR CDR3 went through a first round of RT-PCR. A single record per CDR3 protein comes from TCRdb applying MiXCR to the multiplex PCR reads. The data contain about 620,000 distinct CDR3 sequences, 15% to 20% of them singletons. Sequenced input: blood. Receptors were obtained from a woman under 40 with Graves' hyperthyroidism.

In this sample, this clonotype turned up many times. The chain carries TRBV7-9 and TRBJ2-7; D not certain. The V end lost 5 bases, the J end lost 2 bases, and 7 bases lay between the germline ends. The CDR3 sequence is 12 residues long. Germline CDR1 SEHNR, CDR2 FQNEAQ (reference sequence). The CDR3 loop reads CASSQTPYEQYF. CDR3 sequence (DNA): TGTGCCAGCAGCCAGACCCCCTACGAGCAGTACTTC. The complete variable domain, with remaining parts taken from reference TRBV7-9 and TRBJ2-7, reads DTGVSQNPRHKITKRGQNVTFRCDPISEHNRLYWYRQTLGQGPEFLTYFQNEAQLEKSRLLSDRFSAERPKGSFSTLEIQRTEQGDSAMYLCASSQTPYEQYFGPGTRLTVT.

This chain's CDR3 is CASSQVSGGGYEQYF. CDR3 sequence (DNA): TGCGCCAGCAGCCAAGTCAGCGGGGGTGGATACGAGCAGTACTTC. The V gene is TRBV4-3, the J gene TRBJ2-7, with 8 bases identical to TRBD2. V was clipped by 1 base and J by 4 bases; unmatched bases: 6. Germline V gives CDR1 LGHNA, CDR2 YSLEER. This CDR3 has 15 amino acids.

This clonotype was seen ten or more times. The chain joins TRBV11-2 to TRBJ2-2; 9 bases agree with TRBD1. CDR1 and CDR2 from the germline V gene are SGHAT and FQNNGV. V was clipped by 5 bases and J by 4 bases; unmatched bases: 8. This CDR3 is 16 amino acids long. The DNA of the CDR3 is TGTGCCAGCAGCGCGGGACAGGGAAAAACCACCGGGGAGCTGTTTTTT. This encodes CASSAGQGKTTGELFF.

There are a few counts of this clonotype. CDR3 in DNA: TGTGCCAGCAGCCCCCGCGGAGCGGAGGGTACAGATACGCAGTATTTT. This codes for CASSPRGAEGTDTQYF. The chain employs TRBV11-2 and TRBJ2-3, with D possibly TRBD2 on 6 matching bases. The ends were cut back, 5 bases at V and 3 bases at J, with 18 bases in the middle. This CDR3 contains 16 residues. Germline loops: CDR1 SGHAT, CDR2 FQNNGV.

The chain carries TRBV3-1 and TRBJ2-2; 10 nucleotides agree with TRBD2. With 0 bases clipped from V and 5 bases from J, the junction kept 9 bases outside the gene matches. The CDR3 has 18 residues. The germline V gene encodes CDR1 LGHDT and CDR2 YNNKEL (reference sequence). In DNA form, the CDR3 reads TGTGCCAGCAGCCAAGAGGTCCCGGGACTAGCGAGGACCGGGGAGCTGTTTTTT. Protein sequence: CASSQEVPGLARTGELFF.

Ten or more counts support this clonotype. The rearrangement links TRBV28 to TRBJ2-7; 14 bases are a match to TRBD2. CDR3 size: 15 residues. Germline CDR1 is MDHEN and CDR2 is SYDVKM. V shed 5 bases, J shed 6 bases, and the junction held 6 bases outside the gene matches. CDR3 sequence reads: CASSKGTSGSFEQYF. CDR3 nucleotide sequence: TGTGCCAGCAGTAAAGGGACTAGCGGGAGCTTCGAGCAGTACTTC.

The chain combines TRBV7-2 with TRBJ1-2; D uncertain. This CDR3 is built from 15 residues. Trimming removed 3 bases at V and 4 bases at J, with 15 bases between. The germline V gene encodes CDR1 SGHTA and CDR2 FQGNSA. CDR3 amino acids: CASSLKREGIYGYTF. The CDR3, as DNA: TGTGCCAGCAGCTTGAAGAGGGAAGGGATCTATGGCTACACCTTC.

The sample holds many counts of this clonotype. J is TRBJ2-7 and V is TRBV7-2; TRBD2 might be the D (5 bases). The CDR3 is 14 amino acids. Germline V gives CDR1 SGHTA, CDR2 FQGNSA. Trimming took 2 bases from V and 1 from J, leaving 9 bases between them. CDR3 bases: TGTGCCAGCAGCTTATTCCTAGCTTCCTACGAGCAGTACTTC. Its protein product is CASSLFLASYEQYF.

This clonotype has at least ten counts. The chain links TRBV12-3 or TRBV12-4 to TRBJ2-3; 7 bases line up with TRBD1. V gave up 7 bases and J gave up 6 bases; unmatched junction bases: 22. CDR3 length equals 18 residues. In nucleotides, the CDR3 is TGTGCCAGCACTCCATGGCGACAGGGACCCAACGATCTGGATACGCAGTATTTT. Its translation is CASTPWRQGPNDLDTQYF.

This clonotype was detected a few times. This rearrangement joins TRBV9 to TRBJ1-6, with 9 bases that match TRBD1. With 6 bases clipped from V and 0 bases from J, the junction kept 10 bases outside the gene matches. The CDR3 totals 18 residues. From germline, CDR1 is SGDLS and CDR2 YYNGEE. This CDR3 is CASTSGTGPSSYNSPLHF. In nucleotides, the CDR3 is TGTGCCAGCACTTCCGGGACAGGGCCTAGCTCCTATAATTCACCCCTCCACTTT.

V is TRBV28 and J is TRBJ2-3; 11 positions match TRBD1. From germline, CDR1 is MDHEN and CDR2 SYDVKM. Unmatched junction bases numbered 7, after V lost 2 bases and J lost 6 bases. This CDR3 has 16 amino acids. The DNA for the CDR3 is TGTGCCAGCAGTTTAACCGGGACAGGGGGTGCGGATACGCAGTATTTT. Amino acids: CASSLTGTGGADTQYF.

This clonotype was observed many times. The chain carries TRBV2 and TRBJ2-2, with D perhaps TRBD2 (6 bases). V was trimmed by 6 bases and J by 0 bases, leaving 11 bases between them. The CDR3 contains 15 residues. Germline assignment: CDR1 SNHLY and CDR2 FYNNEI. The CDR3 nucleotides read TGTGCCAGCAGCTCTAGCGCCTCGAACACCGGGGAGCTGTTTTTT. Protein: CASSSSASNTGELFF.

This clonotype was counted between two and nine times. The chain recombines TRBV7-9 with TRBJ2-2; TRBD1 agrees at 8 bases. After removal of 5 bases from V and 0 bases from J, the junction contained 11 bases not matched to a gene. Germline values: CDR1 SEHNR, CDR2 FQNEAQ (reference sequence). CDR3 length: 18 amino acids. CDR3 residues: CASSHRTGNFANTGELFF. In DNA form, the CDR3 reads TGTGCCAGCAGCCACCGGACAGGGAATTTCGCGAACACCGGGGAGCTGTTTTTT.

This chain connects TRBV18 to TRBJ1-5, with TRBD1 matching over 8 bases. Germline V gives CDR1 KGHSH, CDR2 LQKENI. This CDR3 has 15 amino acids. V dropped 3 bases and J dropped 5; count of bases not matched to a gene: 6. The CDR3 nucleotides are TGTGCCAGCTCACCCGGACAGGGTCGCGATCAGCCCCAGCATTTT. This sequence encodes CASSPGQGRDQPQHF.

The genes are TRBV18 and TRBJ2-1; a weak D match, TRBD2 (6 bases). Trimming took 0 bases from V and 14 from J, leaving 14 bases between them. This CDR3 region has 13 residues. From germline, CDR1 is KGHSH and CDR2 LQKENI. The chain's CDR3 is CASSPPEEGREFF. Written as DNA, the CDR3 is TGTGCCAGCTCACCACCGGAGGAGGGTCGCGAGTTCTTC.